Many counts were recorded for the clone carrying this TCR beta chain. This specimen belongs to a study of breast tumors, draining lymph nodes, adjacent tissues. V lost 3 bases and J lost 4, with 15 bases in between. Germline V gene sequence: CDR1 SGHVS, CDR2 FQNEAQ. The CDR3 is 16 amino acids. TCRdb reanalysed the multiplex PCR reads using MiXCR and keeps one entry per CDR3 protein. The repertoire holds about 130,000 distinct CDR3 sequences, with around 22% as singletons. Axillary draining lymph nodes of breast cancer patients supplied the node samples. V and J are TRBV7-8 and TRBJ2-2; no definite D call. Source material: axillary lymph node tissue. The receptor was derived from a female donor with breast cancer. Some clones in this sample may be carry-over from other donors' samples. CDR3 in DNA: TGTGCCAGCAGCTTGCGTCTCGAGAGATTCACCGGGGAGCTGTTTTTT. This sequence encodes CASSLRLERFTGELFF. Full variable domain (remainder filled in from reference TRBV7-8 and TRBJ2-2): GAGVSQSPRYKVAKRGQDVALRCDPISGHVSLFWYQQALGQGPEFLTYFQNEAQLDKSGLPSDRFFAERPEGSVSTLKIQRTQQEDSAVYLCASSLRLERFTGELFFGEGSRLTVL.